The source of this TCR beta chain is a study of T cell repertoires in breast cancer (dated by TCRdb to 2015 to 2016). Looking at the study overall: Tumors, lymph nodes and peripheral blood lymphocytes from breast cancer patients were profiled in the study, along with peripheral blood from healthy control donors. Most of the 20 to 25 patient tumors analyzed for shared TCRs were ER+/PR+. Because breast cancer has a low mutational burden and rarely has common mutations, the study reasoned that TCRs shared between breast cancer patients would target shared antigens. Tumors and tumor-involved lymph nodes were minced and digested with Liberase and DNase, then filtered through 70-um and 40-um filters. Sequencing yielded on average roughly 450,000 sequences per sample and around 10 reads per input cell. Tumor-free lymph nodes were processed without enzymatic digestion, and blood samples were separated by Ficoll. Nine healthy donors, of an age range similar to that of the patients, were included as controls. The study at large found these results: Genuine antitumor clones may have been missed because singleton TCRs were discarded and only part of each tumor was sampled. Compared with tumor-free nodes, tumor-involved sentinel lymph nodes shared about fourfold more TCRs with matched tumor repertoires (about 8.3% versus 1.9%). Emulsion RT-PCR was considered qualitative rather than quantitative, because transcript abundance and primer differences skewed the recovery of clones. Shared TCRs were encoded by various nucleotide sequences, which suggests selection and expansion based on antigen. Approximately 18 TCR pairs were shared across seven or more patient tumors and were rarely found in control blood, which suggests possible tumor specificity.

The library was built by means of emulsion pairing. Unpaired genes were suppressed in a second nested PCR with blocking oligos, after which Illumina adaptors and barcodes were added in a third nested PCR. Between roughly 5,000 and 260,000 T cells, along with C-region, Stepout and V-region primers, were included in each emulsion RT-PCR master mix. The Micellula Emulsion and Purification Kit was used to make the emulsions, and Qiagen OneStep RT-PCR reagents were used for RT-PCR. The pooled libraries were sequenced on an Illumina MiSeq using paired-end 2 x 250 reads. Concerning the study's data processing: Read pairs were joined in Galaxy and clipped at the engineered overlap into separate alpha and beta files; unclipped reads were discarded. Alpha-beta pairs were assigned with CompleteTCR, a MiTCR-based pipeline that links chains sharing read cluster identifiers using an R script. TCR sequences that were observed only once, about 1-3.2% of the total, were removed as potential sequencing errors. TCRdb trimmed the raw reads at Q25, called clones with MiXCR and kept productive beta chains. For every CDR3 protein sequence, its rows merge into one entry that carries the most common genes and DNA. TCRdb's processing, not the authors' own work, is the source of the V and J calls. The sample contains about 40,000 distinct CDR3 sequences, 45% to 50% of them found a single time. The top ten constitute less than 70% of the sample.

With respect to this clonotype: What this receptor recognizes is not known. No quality values exist for individual bases; no much larger clone is one base distant.

To analyze paired alpha-beta TCRs of CD8+ T cells, the researchers used an expanded emulsion RT-PCR method with primers covering all TCR V genes. Before emulsion RT-PCR, CD8+ T cells were isolated using a CD8 positive selection kit and then incubated overnight in around 10 IU/mL IL-2. The sample consisted of CD8+ T cells. The receptor's source is a pool of human donors with breast cancer or a healthy control (not recorded which).

The DNA sequence is TGTGCCTGGGGTTTAGCAGGAGGCTCTGGGGCCAACGTCCTGACTTTC. Translated, this is CAWGLAGGSGANVLTF. The rearranged chain carries TRBV7-9 and TRBJ2-6; the D gene is possibly TRBD2, with 5 bases matching. At the junction V is shortened by 11 bases and J by 0 bases, with 17 bases in between. From the cysteine through the phenylalanine, the CDR3 covers 16 amino acids. Solely the CDR3 DNA is kept, with 48 bases framed from the first base. CDR1 and CDR2 are drawn from the germline V gene (reference sequence): SEHNR, FQNEAQ.